This T cell receptor beta chain was recovered during a study of CD8 T cells in ankylosing spondylitis. Study-wide findings and caveats: Some motif variants were previously reported in reactive arthritis synovial fluid and blood. The authors found the disease-linked clones to be CD8+ and relatively rare in peripheral blood.

Using quantitative 5'-RACE with molecular barcodes, the authors made TCR beta libraries. Each CDR3 protein is one row after TCRdb ran MiXCR on the 5' RACE reads. The sample holds about 130,000 distinct CDR3 sequences; about 6.4% are singletons and the top ten take 9.5% to 15%. V lost 6 bases and J lost 0, with 12 bases in between. This CDR3 contains 15 residues. Germline-derived CDR1 and CDR2 are SGHRS and YFSETQ. Many counts were recorded for this clonotype. The antigen is undetermined. The sample was blood, either unsorted or a sorted T cell fraction (not recorded which). The sequence was collected from a male donor with ankylosing spondylitis or in good health (not recorded which). The chain uses TRBV5-1 and TRBJ2-2, with D uncertain. CDR3: CASKVGEANTGELFF. CDR3 DNA sequence: TGCGCCAGCAAAGTCGGAGAAGCGAACACCGGGGAGCTGTTTTTT.